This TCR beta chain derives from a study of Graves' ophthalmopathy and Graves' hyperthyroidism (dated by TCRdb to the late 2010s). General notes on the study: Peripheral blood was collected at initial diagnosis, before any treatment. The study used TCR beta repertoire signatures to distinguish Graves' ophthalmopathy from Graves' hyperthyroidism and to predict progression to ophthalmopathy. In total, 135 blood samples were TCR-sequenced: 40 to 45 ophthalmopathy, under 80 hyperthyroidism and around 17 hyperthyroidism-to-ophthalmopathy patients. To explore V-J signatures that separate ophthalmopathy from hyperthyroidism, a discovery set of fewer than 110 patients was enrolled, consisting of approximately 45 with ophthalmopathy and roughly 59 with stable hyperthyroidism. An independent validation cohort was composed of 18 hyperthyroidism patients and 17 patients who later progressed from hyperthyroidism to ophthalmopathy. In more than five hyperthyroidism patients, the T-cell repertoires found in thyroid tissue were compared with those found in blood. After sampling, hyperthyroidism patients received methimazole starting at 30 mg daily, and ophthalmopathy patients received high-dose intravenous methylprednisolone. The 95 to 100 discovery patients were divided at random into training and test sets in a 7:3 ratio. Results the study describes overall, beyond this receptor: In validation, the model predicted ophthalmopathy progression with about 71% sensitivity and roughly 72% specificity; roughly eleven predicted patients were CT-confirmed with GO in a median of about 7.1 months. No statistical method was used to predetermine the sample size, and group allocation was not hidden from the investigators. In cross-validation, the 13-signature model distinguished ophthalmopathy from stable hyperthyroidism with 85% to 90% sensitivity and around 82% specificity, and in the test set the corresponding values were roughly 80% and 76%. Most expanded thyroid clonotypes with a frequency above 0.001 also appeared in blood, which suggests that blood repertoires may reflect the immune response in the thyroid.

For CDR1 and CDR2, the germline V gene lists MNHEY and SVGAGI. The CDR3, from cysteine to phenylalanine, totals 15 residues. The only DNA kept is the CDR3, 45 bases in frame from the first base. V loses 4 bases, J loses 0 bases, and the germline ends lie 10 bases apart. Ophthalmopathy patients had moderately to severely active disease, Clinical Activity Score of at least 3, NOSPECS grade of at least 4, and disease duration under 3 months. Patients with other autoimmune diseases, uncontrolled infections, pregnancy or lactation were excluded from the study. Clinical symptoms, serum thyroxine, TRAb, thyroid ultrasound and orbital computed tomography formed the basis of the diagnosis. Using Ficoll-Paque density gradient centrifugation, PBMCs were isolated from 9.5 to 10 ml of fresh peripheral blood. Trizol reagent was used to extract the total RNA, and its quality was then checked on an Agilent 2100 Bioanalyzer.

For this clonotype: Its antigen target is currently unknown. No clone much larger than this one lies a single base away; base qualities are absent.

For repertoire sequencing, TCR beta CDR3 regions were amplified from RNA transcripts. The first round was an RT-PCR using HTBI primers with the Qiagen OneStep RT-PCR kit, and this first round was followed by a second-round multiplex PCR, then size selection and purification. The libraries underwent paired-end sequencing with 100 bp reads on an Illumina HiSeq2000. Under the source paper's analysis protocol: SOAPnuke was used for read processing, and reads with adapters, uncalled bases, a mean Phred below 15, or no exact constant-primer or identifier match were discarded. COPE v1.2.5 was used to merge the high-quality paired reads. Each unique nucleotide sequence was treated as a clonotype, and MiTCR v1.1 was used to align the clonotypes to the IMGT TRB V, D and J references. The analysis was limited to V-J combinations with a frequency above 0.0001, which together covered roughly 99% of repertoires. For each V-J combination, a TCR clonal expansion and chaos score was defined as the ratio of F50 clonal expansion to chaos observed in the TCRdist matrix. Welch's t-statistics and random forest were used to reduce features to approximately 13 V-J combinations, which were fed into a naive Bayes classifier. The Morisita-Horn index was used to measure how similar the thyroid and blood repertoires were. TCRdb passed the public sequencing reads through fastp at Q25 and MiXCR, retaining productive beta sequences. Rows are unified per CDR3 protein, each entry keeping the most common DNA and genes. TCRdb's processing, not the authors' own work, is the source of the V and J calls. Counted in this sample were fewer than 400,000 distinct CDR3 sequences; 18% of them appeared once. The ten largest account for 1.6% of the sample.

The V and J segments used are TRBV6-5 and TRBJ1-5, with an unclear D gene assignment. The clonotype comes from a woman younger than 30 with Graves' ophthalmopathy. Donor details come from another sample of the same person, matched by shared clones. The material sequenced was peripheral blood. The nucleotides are TGTGCCAGCAGTTCGGCACCTTTTAGCAATCAGCCCCAGCATTTT. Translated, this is CASSSAPFSNQPQHF.